The clone carrying this T cell receptor beta chain was picked up a small number of times. Its matching antigen is unknown. This sample stems from a study of cytomegalovirus exposure and HLA in healthy donors. General study results and limits: In vitro experiments confirmed that three CMV-associated chains were specific for CMV antigens.

CDR1 and CDR2 from the germline V gene are SEHNR and FQNEAQ (reference sequence). The CDR3 covers 16 residues. Trimming stripped 4 bases from V and 4 bases from J, with 19 bases between. The assay was immunoSEQ multiplex PCR, and TCRdb's table has in-frame clones only and misses some. The data hold tens of thousands of clones, with around 96% observed a single time. This sequence joins TRBV7-9 and TRBJ1-1; possible D gene TRBD1, 5 bases. Sequences were obtained from PBMCs. This TCR was sampled from a man younger than 35 in good health and CMV-seronegative. The CDR3 DNA is TGTGCCAGCAGCTCCCCCTCCAGGGTATCCAGCACTGAAGCTTTCTTT. Its protein is CASSSPSRVSSTEAFF. Filled out from reference TRBV7-9 and TRBJ1-1, the complete variable domain reads DTGVSQNPRHKITKRGQNVTFRCDPISEHNRLYWYRQTLGQGPEFLTYFQNEAQLEKSRLLSDRFSAERPKGSFSTLEIQRTEQGDSAMYLCASSSPSRVSSTEAFFGQGTRLTVV.